One and the same sample provided the 21 T cell receptor beta chains below, sequenced in a study of T cells in tumors after PD-1 blockade (dated by TCRdb to between 2018 and 2021). Library preparation used the immunoSEQ multiplex PCR assay. What TCRdb holds here is the immuneACCESS table cut down to in-frame rearrangements. Part of the clones is not present; checked against another copy, under half of the missing clones reflect an unresolved V gene, and the others are unexplained. For this sample there are 15,000 or so clones; over 70% appear just once. Jointly, the top ten make up about 22% of the sample. The meaning of the sample's time point label: after anti-PD-1 therapy. This specimen was PBMCs, taken after anti-PD-1 treatment. The receptors here all came from a human donor with basal cell carcinoma.

V is TRBV3-1 (or the pseudogene TRBV3-2) and J is TRBJ1-2; D not certain. This CDR3 is 13 amino acids long. V lost 4 bases, J lost 8 bases, and 14 bases lay in between. Germline V gives CDR1 LGHDT, CDR2 YNNKEL (reference sequence). The DNA of the CDR3 is TGTGCCAGCAGCCTCAAGATGGGAAGGGGCTACACCTTC. Its translation: CASSLKMGRGYTF.

The chain is built from TRBV6-5 and TRBJ1-1, with TRBD1 matching over 8 bases. With 6 bases clipped from V and 3 bases from J, the junction kept 9 bases outside the gene matches. The CDR3 covers 15 residues. Germline CDR1 and CDR2: MNHEY and SVGAGI. The CDR3 DNA is TGTGCCAGCAGCCGACAGGGGATCGGCGACACTGAAGCTTTCTTT. Encoded protein: CASSRQGIGDTEAFF.

This rearrangement joins TRBV5-1 to TRBJ2-7; D is perhaps TRBD2 (5 bases). Trimming pared 4 bases from V and 2 bases from J, leaving 13 bases between. Germline V gene sequence: CDR1 SGHRS, CDR2 YFSETQ. The CDR3 runs 14 residues. The CDR3, as DNA: TGCGCCAGCAGCCCCGGGGTCAGTACCTACGAGCAGTACTTC. Encoded protein: CASSPGVSTYEQYF.

The chain has TRBV5-5 and TRBJ2-7, with 7 bases lining up with TRBD2. The CDR3 contains 14 residues. From germline, CDR1 is SGHKS and CDR2 YYEKEE (reference sequence). V trimming: 6 bases; J trimming: 1 base; junction bases outside the gene matches: 7. CDR3 sequence: CASTRGDESYEQYF. As DNA, the CDR3 is TGTGCCAGCACCCGGGGGGACGAATCCTACGAGCAGTACTTC.

The rearrangement uses TRBV2 and TRBJ2-1; 8 bases match TRBD2. Per germline, CDR1 SNHLY and CDR2 FYNNEI. This CDR3 is 19 amino acids long. The CDR3 sequence is CPPSYGGARAGSSYNEQFF. The CDR3 DNA follows: TGTCCCCCCAGTTACGGGGGGGCGCGGGCGGGGAGCTCCTACAATGAGCAGTTCTTC. The entire variable domain, with the rest obtained from reference TRBV2 and TRBJ2-1, is as follows: EPEVTQTPSHQVTQMGQEVILRCVPISNHLYFYWYRQILGQKVEFLVSFYNNEISEKSEIFDDQFSVERPDGSNFTLKIRSTKLEDSAMYFCPPSYGGARAGSSYNEQFFGPGTRLTVL.

J is TRBJ2-7 and V is TRBV4-1, with 10 bases lining up with TRBD1. Germline V gene lookup returns CDR1 MGHRA and CDR2 YSYEKL. The CDR3 loop spans 15 amino acids. V was pared by 5 bases and J by 4 bases, with 8 bases of the junction left unmatched. CDR3 DNA sequence: TGCGCCAGCAGCGCCACCGGGACAGGGGTTTACGAGCAGTACTTC. Protein: CASSATGTGVYEQYF.

The chain couples TRBV12-3 or TRBV12-4 to TRBJ2-7, with D possibly TRBD2 on 6 matching bases. The CDR3 totals 12 residues. V lost 2 bases and J 6 bases, leaving 8 bases between the germline ends. CDR3 residues: CASSLLGGEQYF. The DNA for the CDR3 is TGTGCCAGCAGTTTACTGGGGGGCGAGCAGTACTTC.

The chain links TRBV7-3 to TRBJ2-7; D uncertain. Trimming took off 0 bases at V and 7 bases at J, with 10 bases between the two ends. The V gene's germline CDR1 is SGHTA and CDR2 FQGTGA. CDR3 length: 13 amino acids. CDR3: CASSLTTSGEQYF. The CDR3 coding sequence is TGTGCCAGCAGCTTAACGACCTCCGGGGAGCAGTACTTC. The whole variable domain, remainder taken from reference TRBV7-3 and TRBJ2-7, is GAGVSQTPSNKVTEKGKYVELRCDPISGHTALYWYRQSLGQGPEFLIYFQGTGAADDSGLPNDRFFAVRPEGSVSTLKIQRTERGDSAVYLCASSLTTSGEQYFGPGTRLTVT.

V usage is TRBV2 and J usage is TRBJ2-7, with 10 bases fitting TRBD2. The CDR3 is 18 residues long. V was pared by 4 bases and J by 0 bases, with 12 bases of the junction left unmatched. Germline V CDR1 and CDR2: SNHLY, FYNNEI. Here the CDR3 reads CASSVGGSGRTLSYEQYF. The CDR3 bases are TGTGCCAGCAGTGTGGGGGGTAGCGGGAGGACACTCTCCTACGAGCAGTACTTC.

The chain links TRBV5-1 to TRBJ2-3; tentative D call: TRBD1 (5 bases). Between the trimmed V and J ends, which lost 4 bases and 4 bases, there was a span of 10 bases. The CDR3 runs 13 residues. CDR1 is SGHRS and CDR2 is YFSETQ in the germline V gene. The CDR3 is CASSIFRADTQYF. CDR3 DNA: TGCGCCAGCAGCATCTTCAGGGCAGATACGCAGTATTTT.

This sequence joins TRBV6-5 and TRBJ1-1, with 9 positions matching TRBD1. The V gene end was trimmed by 6 bases and the J gene end by 6 bases; junction bases not matched to a gene: 8. The CDR3 sequence is 14 residues long. The germline V gene has CDR1 MNHEY and CDR2 SVGAGI. CDR3 sequence (DNA): TGTGCCAGCAGACGTACAGGGGGCAGGGCTGAAGCTTTCTTT. As protein: CASRRTGGRAEAFF.

This clone was picked up one time. The chain uses TRBV7-7 and TRBJ2-2, with 7 positions matching TRBD1. With V trimmed by 1 base and J by 7 bases, 6 bases remained unmatched. CDR1 and CDR2 (germline): SSHAT, FNYEAQ (reference sequence). The CDR3 has 15 amino acids. The CDR3 coding sequence is TGTGCCAGCAGCTTAGGACAGGGAGAGATCGGGGAGCTGTTTTTT. Translating gives CASSLGQGEIGELFF.

The genes are TRBV7-3 and TRBJ2-7; 11 bases are shared with TRBD2. The length of the CDR3 is 15 residues. Germline V CDR1 and CDR2: SGHTA, FQGTGA. The J segment lost 4 bases and the V segment lost 4 bases, leaving 6 bases of the junction unmatched. This CDR3 is CASSWLAGGNYEQYF. CDR3 DNA sequence: TGTGCCAGCAGCTGGTTAGCGGGAGGGAATTACGAGCAGTACTTC.

The CDR3 loop is CASSTGGAVNTIYF. The CDR3 DNA reads as TGTGCCAGCAGTACAGGGGGCGCGGTAAACACCATATATTTT. V is TRBV6-1 and J is TRBJ1-3; 9 nucleotides line up with TRBD1. The V gene end was trimmed by 5 bases and the J gene end by 6 bases; junction bases not matched to a gene: 5. From germline, CDR1 is MNHNS and CDR2 SASEGT. CDR3 length equals 14 residues.

This clone appeared a single time. V is TRBV11-3 and J is TRBJ2-3; TRBD1 matches at 10 bases. The junction had 10 bases not matched to a gene; V was cut back by 5 bases and J by 5 bases. The CDR3 is 16 amino acids. Germline V lookup: CDR1 SGHNT, CDR2 YENEEA. The CDR3 region is CASSQGVGQGLDTQYF. CDR3 DNA sequence: TGTGCCAGCAGCCAAGGGGTGGGACAGGGGCTAGATACGCAGTATTTT.

This chain uses TRBV12-3 or TRBV12-4 with TRBJ1-4; 7 bases fit TRBD1. V lost 6 bases, J lost 8 bases, and 6 bases stayed unmatched. The CDR3 is 13 amino acids. CDR3 in DNA: TGTGCCAGCAGCCGGGACAGTGGGGAAAAACTGTTTTTT. It specifies CASSRDSGEKLFF.

This chain joins TRBV6-5 and TRBJ2-3; D call uncertain. The CDR3 is 14 amino acids. Germline CDR1 reads MNHEY; CDR2 reads SVGAGI. V lost 6 bases to trimming and J lost 0 bases, with 10 bases between them. The CDR3 bases are TGTGCCAGCAGGAGAACCAGGAGCACAGATACGCAGTATTTT. Its protein product is CASRRTRSTDTQYF.

This chain joins TRBV10-3 and TRBJ2-1, with TRBD2 matching 9 bases. Germline assignment: CDR1 ENHRY and CDR2 SYGVKD. The CDR3 sequence is 16 residues long. V lost 3 bases and J lost 8; bases outside the gene matches: 11. CDR3 amino acids: CAISDGRGGQIYEQFF. CDR3 nucleotide sequence: TGTGCCATCAGTGATGGGCGGGGGGGCCAGATTTATGAGCAGTTCTTC.

V gene TRBV28 combines with J gene TRBJ2-1, with D tentatively TRBD1 (6 bases). Trimming took off 7 bases at V and 11 bases at J, with 12 bases between the two ends. The CDR3 is 11 residues long. The V gene's germline CDR1 is MDHEN and CDR2 SYDVKM. The CDR3 region is CASTYRDKQFF. CDR3 coding DNA: TGTGCCAGCACCTACAGGGATAAGCAGTTCTTC.

This clone occurred once. The chain combines TRBV7-9 with TRBJ2-7; TRBD2 aligns across 7 bases. Trimming removed 0 bases from V and 3 bases from J; junction bases left unmatched: 8. Germline CDR1 reads SEHNR; CDR2 reads FQNEAQ (reference sequence). This CDR3 contains 16 residues. The CDR3 reads CASSLASSGTIYEQYF. CDR3 nucleotides: TGTGCCAGCAGCTTAGCATCTAGCGGAACCATCTACGAGCAGTACTTC.

In its sample, this clone was seen a few times. The chain recombines TRBV3-1 (or the pseudogene TRBV3-2) with TRBJ2-5, with TRBD2 identical over 10 bases. The V and J ends lost 4 bases and 5 bases, in that order; junction bases with no gene match: 13. The CDR3 covers 17 residues. Germline loops: CDR1 LGHDT, CDR2 YNNKEL (reference sequence). CDR3 region: CASSPALAGIYLETQYF. Here the CDR3 DNA reads TGTGCCAGCAGCCCAGCACTAGCGGGAATATATCTGGAGACCCAGTACTTC.